This TCR beta chain was captured in a study of T cell changes during pregnancy in multiple sclerosis. V dropped 0 bases and J dropped 0; count of bases not matched to a gene: 11. Germline CDR1 is SGHNT and CDR2 is YYREEE (reference sequence). The CDR3 is 18 residues long. Assay: immunoSEQ multiplex PCR; the TCRdb copy retains only in-frame clones and omits some. The sample lists tens of thousands of clones; 85% to 95% were seen once. The chain uses TRBV5-4 and TRBJ2-7, with TRBD2 identical over 8 bases. This receptor was taken from a female donor with multiple sclerosis, enrolled in a pregnancy study. The sample consisted of CD4+ T cells from peripheral blood mononuclear cells, taken before pregnancy. The CDR3 nucleotides read TGTGCCAGCAGCTTGGCGGGCAGCGGGAGTGTCCTCTCCTACGAGCAGTACTTC. Its translation is CASSLAGSGSVLSYEQYF.